Listed here are 26 T cell receptor beta chains from one sample, sequenced in a study of cytomegalovirus exposure and HLA in healthy donors. The protocol was immunoSEQ multiplex PCR, while the TCRdb copy is restricted to in-frame clones and leaves out a portion. The sample includes about 120,000 clones, approximately 89% seen only once; the top ten take under 2%. The specimen sequenced was PBMCs. The origin of the receptors is a woman between 18 and 29 years old in good health and CMV-seronegative.

The chain employs TRBV28 and TRBJ2-5, with D uncertain. This CDR3 is 13 amino acids long. Germline assignment: CDR1 MDHEN and CDR2 SYDVKM. V lost 3 bases and J 5 bases, leaving 10 bases between the germline ends. CDR3 sequence: CASSLGIRETQYF. The CDR3 DNA follows: TGTGCCAGCAGTTTGGGCATCAGGGAGACCCAGTACTTC.

This clone was counted once. V usage is TRBV5-4 and J usage is TRBJ2-1; 16 bases fit TRBD2. There are 15 residues in the CDR3. The V gene end was trimmed by 6 bases and the J gene end by 8 bases; junction bases not matched to a gene: 5. Germline V lookup: CDR1 SGHNT, CDR2 YYREEE (reference sequence). The CDR3 DNA is TGTGCCAGCACCACGGGACTAGCGGGGGGGCATGAGCAGTTCTTC. This codes for CASTTGLAGGHEQFF. Drawing the rest from reference TRBV5-4 and TRBJ2-1, the complete variable domain is ETGVTQSPTHLIKTRGQQVTLRCSSQSGHNTVSWYQQALGQGPQFIFQYYREEENGRGNFPPRFSGLQFPNYSSELNVNALELDDSALYLCASTTGLAGGHEQFFGPGTRLTVL.

The chain employs TRBV11-2 and TRBJ2-5; 9 nucleotides agree with TRBD2. V was clipped by 3 bases and J by 2 bases; unmatched bases: 7. Germline V gene sequence: CDR1 SGHAT, CDR2 FQNNGV. The length of the CDR3 is 16 residues. As DNA, the CDR3 is TGTGCCAGCAGCTTTGGTCGTAGCGGGGGACAAGAGACCCAGTACTTC. This gives the protein CASSFGRSGGQETQYF.

This chain connects TRBV19 to TRBJ1-5, with a tentative D call TRBD1 (6 bases). The germline V gene encodes CDR1 LNHDA and CDR2 SQIVND (reference sequence). There are 16 residues in the CDR3. The V end lost 4 bases, the J end lost 5 bases, and 18 bases lay between the germline ends. The CDR3 DNA is TGTGCCAGTAGTACCCCAGAGGCGGGGGCCTATCAGCCCCAGCATTTT. This encodes CASSTPEAGAYQPQHF. Using reference TRBV19 and TRBJ1-5 for the parts outside the CDR3, the full variable domain is DGGITQSPKYLFRKEGQNVTLSCEQNLNHDAMYWYRQDPGQGLRLIYYSQIVNDFQKGDIAEGYSVSREKKESFPLTVTSAQKNPTAFYLCASSTPEAGAYQPQHFGDGTRLSIL.

In DNA, the CDR3 is TGTGCCAGTAGTGTCCGACAGGGCGGAGTGAACACTGAAGCTTTCTTT. It yields the protein CASSVRQGGVNTEAFF. The chain joins TRBV19 to TRBJ1-1; 7 nucleotides match TRBD1. This CDR3 region has 16 residues. The germline V gene encodes CDR1 LNHDA and CDR2 SQIVND (reference sequence). Trimming removed 5 bases from V and 0 bases from J; junction bases left unmatched: 9.

This clone was detected once. The J gene is TRBJ1-1, the V gene TRBV30; D is unresolved. CDR1 is GTSNPN, CDR2 SVGIG, per germline (reference sequence). Deletions cut 4 bases from V and 1 base from J, with 10 bases between. This CDR3 is 13 amino acids long. This CDR3 reads CAWIRFSNTEAFF. CDR3 nucleotides: TGTGCCTGGATCAGGTTCTCGAACACTGAAGCTTTCTTT. Together with reference TRBV30 and TRBJ1-1, the CDR3 gives the full variable domain: SQTIHQWPATLVQPVGSPLSLECTVEGTSNPNLYWYRQAAGRGLQLLFYSVGIGQISSEVPQNLSASRPQDRQFILSSKKLLLSDSGFYLCAWIRFSNTEAFFGQGTRLTVV.

The J gene is TRBJ1-5, the V gene TRBV28; TRBD1 might be the D (6 bases). V was pared by 5 bases and J by 2 bases, with 16 bases between. There are 16 residues in the CDR3. Per the germline V gene, CDR1 is MDHEN and CDR2 is SYDVKM. The CDR3 coding sequence is TGTGCCAGCAGTAGGGCCATCGAGGGGGGCAATCAGCCCCAGCATTTT. Translating gives CASSRAIEGGNQPQHF.

This chain uses TRBV30 with TRBJ2-1, with D possibly being TRBD2 (6 bases). Germline CDR1 is GTSNPN and CDR2 is SVGIG (reference sequence). V was trimmed by 1 base and J by 7 bases, leaving 14 bases between them. This CDR3 is 14 amino acids long. This CDR3 is CAWSASGVGNEQFF. Written as DNA, the CDR3 is TGTGCCTGGAGTGCCTCGGGAGTGGGGAATGAGCAGTTCTTC.

This clone was recorded a few times. J is TRBJ1-5 and V is TRBV28; 7 bases are a match to TRBD1. Germline CDR1 reads MDHEN; CDR2 reads SYDVKM. This CDR3 has 13 residues. J lost 7 bases, V lost 6 bases, and 6 bases had no gene match. The CDR3 nucleotides read TGTGCCAGCAGGCAACAACAGGGGCAGCCCCAGCATTTT. It is translated as CASRQQQGQPQHF.

The chain employs TRBV7-3 and TRBJ2-1; tentative D call: TRBD1 (7 bases). V dropped 6 bases and J dropped 6 bases, with 18 bases sitting between them. Germline CDR1 SGHTA, CDR2 FQGTGA. CDR3 length: 15 residues. CDR3 in DNA: TGTGCCAGCAGTTACACCCGGAGGGGGCCCAATGAGCAGTTCTTC. Amino acid sequence: CASSYTRRGPNEQFF.

Details on this clone: A read error may produce the germline difference seen at one junction end. The chain has TRBV7-7 and TRBJ2-3, with 12 bases that match TRBD2. Germline CDR1 reads SSHAT; CDR2 reads FNYEAQ (reference sequence). The CDR3 is 18 amino acids. The DNA for the CDR3 is TGTGCTAGCAGCGCTAGACTAGCGGGAGTAGTGTTTATGAATACGCAGTATTTT. It yields the protein CASSARLAGVVFMNTQYF.

The gene calls are TRBV6-1 and TRBJ1-2; D might be TRBD1 (5 bases). Germline CDR1 is MNHNS and CDR2 is SASEGT. The length of the CDR3 is 12 residues. Trimming removed 5 bases at V and 10 bases at J, with 14 bases between. The CDR3 nucleotides are TGTGCCAGCAGTTTCTCAGTCAGGGACTACACCTTC. Its protein product is CASSFSVRDYTF.

This chain links TRBV2 with TRBJ1-6, with unresolved D. CDR1 SNHLY and CDR2 FYNNEI come from the germline V gene. V was trimmed by 4 bases and J by 7 bases, leaving 8 bases between them. This CDR3 spans 13 amino acids. The CDR3 here is CASSGRENSPLHF. The CDR3, as DNA: TGTGCCAGCAGTGGACGGGAGAATTCACCCCTCCACTTT.

The chain couples TRBV6-1 to TRBJ1-3; D gene ambiguous. CDR3 length: 14 amino acids. With 3 bases removed from V and 2 bases from J, the gap between germline ends came to 8 bases. Germline V gives CDR1 MNHNS, CDR2 SASEGT. The CDR3: CASSEPTTGNTIYF. Here the CDR3 DNA reads TGTGCCAGCAGTGAGCCGACTACTGGAAACACCATATATTTT.

The chain uses TRBV28 and TRBJ2-5; TRBD1 matches at 7 bases. CDR3 size: 15 residues. The V gene's germline CDR1 is MDHEN and CDR2 SYDVKM. Trimming cost V 6 bases and J 4 bases; bases outside gene matches: 11. The CDR3 loop is CASSYLADRAETQYF. CDR3 sequence (DNA): TGTGCCAGCAGCTACTTGGCCGACAGGGCAGAGACCCAGTACTTC.

This chain uses TRBV7-8 with TRBJ1-1; D remains ambiguous. Germline V gene lookup returns CDR1 SGHVS and CDR2 FQNEAQ. V was shortened by 5 bases and J by 5 bases, with 18 bases between the two germline ends. This CDR3 comprises 15 residues. CDR3 coding DNA: TGTGCCAGCAGCCCGAGAACCCACTGGAGGACTGAAGCTTTCTTT. Protein: CASSPRTHWRTEAFF.

The chain couples TRBV2 to TRBJ2-5; TRBD2 is a possible D gene (5 bases). CDR1 is SNHLY, CDR2 FYNNEI, per germline. The V and J ends lost 6 bases and 5 bases respectively, with 13 bases between them. The CDR3 is made up of 13 amino acids. CDR3 coding DNA: TGTGCCAGCAGCGGGGAGTGGAAGGAGACCCAGTACTTC. Translated: CASSGEWKETQYF.

This clone is a singleton in its sample. V and J are TRBV9 and TRBJ2-3; 8 bases match TRBD2. The CDR3 has 17 amino acids. Germline lookup yields CDR1 SGDLS and CDR2 YYNGEE. J lost 4 bases, V lost 3 bases, and 13 bases had no gene match. CDR3 bases: TGTGCCAGCAGCGCCAGTATACAACTAGCGGCCCCAGATACGCAGTATTTT. Its protein product is CASSASIQLAAPDTQYF.

The chain is built from TRBV10-1 and TRBJ2-3; possible D gene TRBD2, 6 bases. The CDR3 loop spans 14 amino acids. V was trimmed by 8 bases and J by 6 bases, leaving 18 bases between them. CDR1 is WNHNN and CDR2 is SYGVQD in the germline V gene (reference sequence). The CDR3, as DNA: TGCGCCAGCGCCTCGCCGGGAGTTCCCGATACGCAGTATTTT. Residues: CASASPGVPDTQYF.

The chain combines TRBV7-9 with TRBJ1-4; the match to TRBD1 covers 12 bases. CDR1 SEHNR and CDR2 FQNEAQ come from the germline V gene (reference sequence). The CDR3 has 15 amino acids. Germline trimming cut 3 bases from V and 7 bases from J; bases unmatched to any gene: 3. The CDR3 DNA reads as TGTGCCAGCAGCTTGGGACAGGGGGCGGTTGAAAAACTGTTTTTT. Residues: CASSLGQGAVEKLFF.

This clone was detected a few times. V is TRBV6-1 and J is TRBJ2-5; 11 nucleotides line up with TRBD2. CDR1 and CDR2 from the germline V gene are MNHNS and SASEGT. This CDR3 is 15 amino acids long. The J segment lost 4 bases and the V segment lost 3 bases, leaving 4 bases of the junction unmatched. The CDR3 region is CASSEIAGGGETQYF. In nucleotides, the CDR3 is TGTGCCAGCAGTGAGATAGCGGGGGGGGGAGAGACCCAGTACTTC.

This clone has only a few counts. V is TRBV6-1 and J is TRBJ2-1, with 9 bases matching TRBD1. V lost 4 bases, J lost 1 base, and 8 bases stayed unmatched. Germline V CDR1 and CDR2: MNHNS, SASEGT. The CDR3 sequence is 17 residues long. Here the CDR3 DNA reads TGTGCCAGCAGTGTCGTTATGGGGACAGGGTCCTACAATGAGCAGTTCTTC. Its protein is CASSVVMGTGSYNEQFF.

The rearrangement links TRBV5-4 to TRBJ1-4, with unresolved D. The CDR3 is 15 amino acids. CDR1 is SGHNT and CDR2 is YYREEE in the germline V gene (reference sequence). Trimming stripped 4 bases from V and 1 base from J, with 11 bases between. The CDR3 loop is CASSDTMGTNEKLFF. The CDR3 coding sequence is TGTGCCAGCAGCGACACGATGGGAACTAATGAAAAACTGTTTTTT.

The chain carries TRBV27 and TRBJ2-7, with 10 bases aligning to TRBD1. The V gene's germline CDR1 is MNHEY and CDR2 SMNVEV (reference sequence). This CDR3 comprises 14 residues. Trimming took 6 bases from V and 4 from J; bases not matched to a gene: 6. CDR3: CASRPGTGVYEQYF. Written as DNA, the CDR3 is TGTGCCAGCAGACCCGGGACAGGGGTTTACGAGCAGTACTTC.

The V gene is TRBV11-2, the J gene TRBJ1-1, with D uncertain. Germline CDR1 SGHAT, CDR2 FQNNGV. Trimming took 0 bases from V and 0 from J, leaving 5 bases between them. This CDR3 region has 14 residues. CDR3 sequence reads: CASSLDLVNTEAFF. CDR3 DNA sequence: TGTGCCAGCAGCTTAGATCTTGTGAACACTGAAGCTTTCTTT.

Only a few counts were recorded for this clone. DNA of the CDR3: TGTGCCAGCAGGCCACAGGGATATGGCTACACCTTC. Amino acids: CASRPQGYGYTF. The chain carries TRBV6-5 and TRBJ1-2; a possible D gene is TRBD1 (6 bases). The CDR3 extends over 12 amino acids. Germline CDR1 and CDR2: MNHEY and SVGAGI. Trimming pared 6 bases from V and 5 bases from J, leaving 10 bases between.